The rows below give T cell receptor beta chains drawn from one sample of a study of cytomegalovirus exposure and HLA in healthy donors. TCRdb's copy holds only in-frame clones and misses some; the assay was immunoSEQ multiplex PCR. The table records over 120,000 clones, over 75% of them present only once. The sample consisted of PBMCs. These receptors all come from a man aged 50 to 59 in good health and CMV-seronegative. Both conserved end residues are part of each CDR3.

v_gene	CDR3aa
TRBV27	CASSLSGRTGVGEQFF
TRBV7-9	CASSFTGNTEAFF
TRBV30	CAWSQKLTGGNQPQHF
TRBV11-3	CASSSNRTEQESRKTQYF
TRBV14	CASSFPGNTIYF
TRBV19	CASSTPNRGLNTQYF
TRBV11-3	CASSLDSGGGDTQYF
TRBV6-5	CASSSEPGLTNNEQFF
TRBV5-1	CASSLGQGSNYGYTF
TRBV2	CASKPSRDRGIGYTF
TRBV5-1	CASSLEGQGANEKLFF
TRBV29-1	CSAPQGTNEQFF